The 30 T cell receptor beta chains below all came from one sample that was sequenced in a study of shared clonotypes between healthy human individuals. TCRdb's table, derived via immunoSEQ multiplex PCR, lists solely in-frame clones and lacks some. The repertoire holds some 500,000 clones, with around 95% as singletons. Sequencing input: naive CD4+ T cells sorted from blood. Subset: CD45RA+ positively selected. Receptors originate from a woman in her 30s in good health.

The rearrangement uses TRBV5-1 and TRBJ2-2, with 7 bases matching TRBD1. The CDR3 is made up of 16 amino acids. CDR1 is SGHRS, CDR2 YFSETQ, per germline. J gave up 6 bases and V 4 bases, and 12 bases lay outside the gene matches. The CDR3 protein is CASSHPTNTGAGELFF. CDR3 sequence (DNA): TGCGCCAGCAGCCACCCGACAAATACAGGGGCCGGGGAGCTGTTTTTT.

V usage is TRBV13 and J usage is TRBJ1-5; tentatively, D is TRBD1 (6 bases). CDR3 length: 17 residues. V was shortened by 2 bases and J by 0 bases, with 14 bases between the two germline ends. The germline gives CDR1 PRHDT, CDR2 FYEKMQ (reference sequence). CDR3 nucleotides: TGTGCCAGCAGCTTACAGGGTTGGGGACATAGCAATCAGCCCCAGCATTTT. It encodes CASSLQGWGHSNQPQHF. The entire variable domain, with the rest obtained from reference TRBV13 and TRBJ1-5, is as follows: AAGVIQSPRHLIKEKRETATLKCYPIPRHDTVYWYQQGPGQDPQFLISFYEKMQSDKGSIPDRFSAQQFSDYHSELNMSSLELGDSALYFCASSLQGWGHSNQPQHFGDGTRLSIL.

The genes are TRBV11-3 and TRBJ2-5; possibly TRBD1 for D (5 bases). The germline V and J ends were trimmed by 5 bases and 3 bases, with 19 bases remaining between them. CDR3 size: 16 residues. Germline CDR1 reads SGHNT; CDR2 reads YENEEA. The CDR3 reads CASSEGASTDKETQYF. For the CDR3, the DNA is TGTGCCAGCAGCGAAGGGGCCTCTACAGATAAAGAGACCCAGTACTTC.

CDR3 nucleotide sequence: TGTGCCATCAGGGCTAGCGGGAGCTCCTACAATGAGCAGTTCTTC. This translates into CAIRASGSSYNEQFF. V and J are TRBV10-3 and TRBJ2-1; TRBD2 aligns across 10 bases. The ends lost 6 bases at V and 0 bases at J; junction bases unmatched: 2. This CDR3 spans 15 amino acids. Germline values: CDR1 ENHRY, CDR2 SYGVKD.

The genes are TRBV5-6 and TRBJ2-7; maybe TRBD2 (6 bases). The CDR3 loop spans 14 amino acids. Germline CDR1 is SGHDT and CDR2 is YYEEEE. V was trimmed by 3 bases and J by 0 bases, leaving 10 bases between them. CDR3 sequence: CASSWDLNSYEQYF. The CDR3 DNA sequence: TGTGCCAGCAGCTGGGACTTAAACTCCTACGAGCAGTACTTC.

This chain uses TRBV2 with TRBJ1-1, with D hard to call. The V gene lost 2 bases and the J gene lost 4 bases, with 2 bases spanning the gap. Germline lookup yields CDR1 SNHLY and CDR2 FYNNEI. CDR3 length: 11 amino acids. CDR3 amino acids: CASSESTEAFF. CDR3 nucleotides: TGTGCCAGCAGTGAATCCACTGAAGCTTTCTTT.

To note about this clone: Compared with germline, one end of the junction differs, possibly owing to a read error. V and J are TRBV6-5 and TRBJ2-4, with 8 bases matching TRBD1. The CDR3 covers 13 residues. CDR1 and CDR2 from the germline V gene are MNHEY and SVGAGI. CDR3 in DNA: TGTGCCAGCAGTTCGGACAGGGCCAATACTCTGGACTTC. This sequence encodes CASSSDRANTLDF.

The J gene is TRBJ2-7, the V gene TRBV11-2; 8 positions match TRBD2. With 5 bases clipped from V and 2 bases from J, the junction kept 11 bases outside the gene matches. The germline V gene encodes CDR1 SGHAT and CDR2 FQNNGV. The CDR3 has 16 residues. CDR3 in DNA: TGTGCCAGCAGCCCCAGGCGAGCGGGAGACCCCTACGAGCAGTACTTC. It is translated as CASSPRRAGDPYEQYF.

This sequence joins TRBV28 and TRBJ2-6; D uncertain. The CDR3 spans 15 residues. Per germline, CDR1 MDHEN and CDR2 SYDVKM. V was shortened by 7 bases and J by 2 bases, with 12 bases between the two germline ends. This CDR3 reads CASTRPRAGANVLTF. Written as DNA, the CDR3 is TGTGCCAGCACCCGCCCAAGGGCTGGGGCCAACGTCCTGACTTTC.

As regards this clone: The same CDR3 also results from other DNA sequences found in this sample. This chain joins TRBV6-5 and TRBJ1-2, with D hard to call. V lost 6 bases, J lost 0 bases, and 11 bases lay in between. The CDR3 runs 14 residues. CDR1 and CDR2 from the germline V gene are MNHEY and SVGAGI. The CDR3 sequence: CASSPDLANYGYTF. The CDR3 nucleotides are TGTGCCAGCAGCCCCGATTTGGCTAACTATGGCTACACCTTC.

The chain uses TRBV7-2 and TRBJ2-7, with D unresolved. The length of the CDR3 is 14 residues. Germline loops: CDR1 SGHTA, CDR2 FQGNSA. The V end was cut by 1 base, the J end by 6 bases, with 13 bases between. The CDR3 region has the DNA TGTGCCAGCAGCTTAGTAACAGTCCTAGGCGAGCAGTACTTC. Protein sequence: CASSLVTVLGEQYF.

The chain is built from TRBV4-1 and TRBJ2-2; tentative D call: TRBD2 (5 bases). V dropped 0 bases and J dropped 2 bases, with 13 bases sitting between them. The CDR3 has 17 residues. The germline V gene has CDR1 MGHRA and CDR2 YSYEKL. This CDR3 is CASSQEMREKNTGELFF. DNA of the CDR3: TGCGCCAGCAGCCAAGAAATGAGGGAGAAAAACACCGGGGAGCTGTTTTTT.

The chain links TRBV18 to TRBJ2-2; D not resolved. With 4 bases removed from V and 2 bases from J, the gap between germline ends came to 8 bases. This CDR3 is built from 14 residues. Germline loops: CDR1 KGHSH, CDR2 LQKENI. The chain's CDR3 is CASSQPSNTGELFF. CDR3 nucleotides: TGTGCCAGCTCACAGCCCAGTAACACCGGGGAGCTGTTTTTT.

Turning to this clone: Other DNA sequences in the sample encode the same CDR3. This chain links TRBV27 with TRBJ2-7; D call uncertain. The CDR3 covers 12 residues. Germline assignment: CDR1 MNHEY and CDR2 SMNVEV (reference sequence). V was clipped by 4 bases and J by 0 bases, with 4 bases between them. The CDR3 DNA sequence: TGTGCCAGCAGTTCTAGCTCCTACGAGCAGTACTTC. This codes for CASSSSSYEQYF.

The chain employs TRBV2 and TRBJ2-5; the D is unclear. Germline V gene lookup returns CDR1 SNHLY and CDR2 FYNNEI. V was cut by 6 bases and J by 5 bases, with 22 bases left in between. The CDR3 is 16 amino acids. The CDR3 protein is CASSQGSGSRTETQYF. The DNA of the CDR3 is TGTGCCAGCAGCCAAGGGTCGGGCAGTAGGACGGAGACCCAGTACTTC.

This clone was observed a few times. Different DNA sequences within this sample yield the same CDR3. The chain joins TRBV28 to TRBJ1-5; D remains ambiguous. The CDR3 runs 11 residues. The germline V and J ends were trimmed by 6 bases and 4 bases, with 4 bases remaining between them. The germline V gene has CDR1 MDHEN and CDR2 SYDVKM. This CDR3 is CASSRNQPQHF. For the CDR3, the DNA is TGTGCCAGCAGCAGAAATCAGCCCCAGCATTTT.

The chain is built from TRBV13 and TRBJ2-7, with no clear D. Deletions cut 3 bases from V and 2 bases from J, with 14 bases between. Per germline, CDR1 PRHDT and CDR2 FYEKMQ (reference sequence). The CDR3 has 15 residues. The CDR3 loop reads CASSLNRVRTYEQYF. The CDR3 DNA reads as TGTGCCAGCAGCTTGAACCGGGTTCGCACCTACGAGCAGTACTTC.

In DNA form, the CDR3 reads TGTGCCAGCAGGGGTCTTCGGCGGGAGTACAATGAGCAGTTCTTC. Residues: CASRGLRREYNEQFF. The rearrangement joins TRBV11-2 to TRBJ2-1; the match to TRBD2 covers 7 bases. Per the germline V gene, CDR1 is SGHAT and CDR2 is FQNNGV. The CDR3 loop spans 15 amino acids. Trimming cost V 6 bases and J 4 bases; bases outside gene matches: 9.

This clone was detected once. The V gene is TRBV19, the J gene TRBJ1-1, with 9 bases matching TRBD1. Germline assignment: CDR1 LNHDA and CDR2 SQIVND (reference sequence). The CDR3 length is 18 residues. V lost 0 bases and J lost 0; bases outside the gene matches: 8. The CDR3 sequence is CASSIDLGQGSLNTEAFF. The CDR3 bases are TGTGCCAGTAGTATAGATCTAGGACAGGGGTCATTGAACACTGAAGCTTTCTTT. The variable domain in full, completed from reference TRBV19 and TRBJ1-1, reads DGGITQSPKYLFRKEGQNVTLSCEQNLNHDAMYWYRQDPGQGLRLIYYSQIVNDFQKGDIAEGYSVSREKKESFPLTVTSAQKNPTAFYLCASSIDLGQGSLNTEAFFGQGTRLTVV.

This clone was observed once. V usage is TRBV28 and J usage is TRBJ1-1, with no clear D. The CDR3 runs to 14 residues. CDR1 and CDR2 (germline): MDHEN, SYDVKM. The V gene lost 7 bases and the J gene lost 4 bases, with 16 bases spanning the gap. Here the CDR3 DNA reads TGTGCCAGCATCCAGACCCGAGGGTCCACTGAAGCTTTCTTT. Translating it yields CASIQTRGSTEAFF.

Here the CDR3 DNA reads TGTGCCAGTAGTATTGCTCAGGGTGAGATACCCCAGCATTTT. This gives the protein CASSIAQGEIPQHF. The rearrangement uses TRBV19 and TRBJ1-5; perhaps TRBD1 as D (5 bases). V lost 3 bases to trimming and J lost 10 bases, with 16 bases between them. The germline gives CDR1 LNHDA, CDR2 SQIVND (reference sequence). This CDR3 region has 14 residues.

This chain links TRBV6-4 with TRBJ2-7, with 12 positions matching TRBD2. V gave up 6 bases and J gave up 7 bases; unmatched junction bases: 7. Germline CDR1 MRHNA, CDR2 SNTAGT. The CDR3 runs to 14 residues. Here the CDR3 DNA reads TGTGCCAGCAGGCGACTAGCGGGAGATTCAGAGCAGTACTTC. Translating gives CASRRLAGDSEQYF.

The chain has TRBV29-1 and TRBJ2-1, with D maybe TRBD2 (5 bases). This CDR3 is built from 14 residues. Germline CDR1 and CDR2: SQVTM and ANQGSEA. Trimming took off 5 bases at V and 4 bases at J, with 15 bases between the two ends. The CDR3: CSVFPGMGYNEQFF. CDR3 nucleotide sequence: TGCAGCGTTTTCCCCGGGATGGGGTACAATGAGCAGTTCTTC.

V and J are TRBV11-2 and TRBJ2-1, with D maybe TRBD1 (6 bases). Germline values: CDR1 SGHAT, CDR2 FQNNGV. Trimming pared 6 bases from V and 11 bases from J, leaving 17 bases between. CDR3 length: 13 amino acids. The CDR3 loop reads CASRQGGGGKQFF. As DNA, the CDR3 is TGTGCCAGCAGACAGGGCGGCGGAGGAAAGCAGTTCTTC.

The gene calls are TRBV11-2 and TRBJ2-3, with a weak D call TRBD2 (6 bases). The V gene's germline CDR1 is SGHAT and CDR2 FQNNGV. CDR3 size: 15 residues. The V end lost 5 bases, the J end lost 0 bases, and 12 bases lay between the germline ends. The CDR3 DNA reads TGTGCCAGCAGCCCCTGGGGGGTTAGCACAGATACGCAGTATTTT. Protein sequence: CASSPWGVSTDTQYF.

V gene TRBV5-5 combines with J gene TRBJ2-6; 10 bases agree with TRBD1. Germline trimming cut 4 bases from V and 2 bases from J; bases unmatched to any gene: 12. The CDR3 covers 19 residues. From germline, CDR1 is SGHKS and CDR2 YYEKEE (reference sequence). The DNA of the CDR3 is TGTGCCAGCAGCAAGGGACCCCGGGACAGGGGAACTGGGGCCAACGTCCTGACTTTC. It encodes CASSKGPRDRGTGANVLTF.

This clone has just one count. V is TRBV10-3 and J is TRBJ2-7; D gene uncertain. The CDR3 loop spans 12 amino acids. Trimming cost V 5 bases and J 0 bases, with 5 bases left between them. Germline CDR1 reads ENHRY; CDR2 reads SYGVKD. The CDR3 protein is CAISSSSYEQYF. The CDR3 region has the DNA TGTGCCATCAGTTCAAGCTCCTACGAGCAGTACTTC.

The chain couples TRBV5-1 to TRBJ2-7; maybe TRBD2 (6 bases). This CDR3 is built from 15 residues. CDR1 and CDR2 (germline): SGHRS, YFSETQ. V was cut by 0 bases and J by 3 bases, with 13 bases left in between. This CDR3 reads CASSLATGSIYEQYF. As DNA, the CDR3 is TGCGCCAGCAGCTTGGCCACCGGGAGCATCTACGAGCAGTACTTC.

Here the CDR3 reads CASSRGQPNTEAFF. The CDR3 DNA is TGCGCCAGCAGCCGCGGACAGCCGAACACTGAAGCTTTCTTT. J is TRBJ1-1 and V is TRBV5-1, with TRBD1 as a possible D gene (6 bases). CDR1 is SGHRS and CDR2 is YFSETQ in the germline V gene. The V and J ends lost 4 bases and 1 base respectively, with 11 bases between them. The CDR3 runs to 14 residues.

The genes are TRBV5-1 and TRBJ2-7; 9 bases map to TRBD2. V was clipped by 0 bases and J by 0 bases; unmatched bases: 7. The CDR3 spans 17 residues. CDR1 and CDR2 (germline): SGHRS, YFSETQ. CDR3 region: CASSLGTLAGSSYEQYF. The CDR3, as DNA: TGCGCCAGCAGCTTGGGCACACTAGCGGGTTCCTCCTACGAGCAGTACTTC.